The 14 T cell receptor beta chains below come from one sample, sequenced in a study of T cells after yellow fever vaccination. TCRdb recomputed calls from the 5' RACE reads with MiXCR, one row per CDR3 protein. The sample has just under 600,000 distinct CDR3 sequences; about 14% are singletons. The source was PBMCs, collected on the day of the yellow fever booster vaccination. Receptors originate from a young man who received the YFV17D yellow fever vaccine.

The CDR3 nucleotides read TGTGCCAGCAGTCAGCGGTCCAATGGTTCACCCCTCCACTTT. The encoded protein is CASSQRSNGSPLHF. The rearrangement joins TRBV11-2 to TRBJ1-6; no definite D call. CDR1 and CDR2 from the germline V gene are SGHAT and FQNNGV. The CDR3 loop spans 14 amino acids. The V end lost 6 bases, the J end lost 9 bases, and 15 bases lay between the germline ends.

CDR3 amino acids: CASSHGPVEEQYF. The CDR3, as DNA: TGTGCCAGCAGCCACGGACCTGTGGAGGAGCAGTACTTC. V and J are TRBV14 and TRBJ2-7; D not resolved. Germline V gene data show CDR1 as SGHDN and CDR2 as FVKESK. The ends were cut back, 3 bases at V and 7 bases at J, with 13 bases in the middle. This CDR3 is built from 13 residues.

This clonotype was observed a few times. The genes are TRBV28 and TRBJ2-7, with a possible D match to TRBD1 (5 bases). The CDR3 is 13 residues long. V gave up 7 bases and J gave up 0 bases, with 10 bases separating them. The V gene's germline CDR1 is MDHEN and CDR2 SYDVKM. For the CDR3, the DNA is TGTGCCAGCACAGGGTATAGCTCCTACGAGCAGTACTTC. Protein: CASTGYSSYEQYF.

This clonotype was counted between two and nine times. This chain uses TRBV20-1 with TRBJ1-2; 10 bases are a match to TRBD1. With V trimmed by 5 bases and J by 3 bases, 6 bases remained unmatched. The CDR3 length is 14 residues. Germline CDR1 reads DFQATT; CDR2 reads SNEGSKA (reference sequence). The CDR3 here is CSAGTGTGDYGYTF. CDR3 sequence (DNA): TGCAGTGCTGGCACCGGGACAGGGGACTATGGCTACACCTTC.

V and J are TRBV7-9 and TRBJ2-7; 9 positions agree with TRBD2. In germline, CDR1 is SEHNR, CDR2 FQNEAQ (reference sequence). The CDR3 is 13 residues long. V was clipped by 9 bases and J by 2 bases; unmatched bases: 5. The CDR3 DNA reads TGTGCCAGTAGCGGGGGCCAGACCTACGAGCAGTACTTC. Encoded protein: CASSGGQTYEQYF.

The V call is TRBV20-1, the J call TRBJ2-1; either TRBD1 or TRBD2 may fit D (5 bases each). This CDR3 has 12 residues. Germline V CDR1 and CDR2: DFQATT, SNEGSKA (reference sequence). Trimming removed 1 base at V and 9 bases at J, with 10 bases between. Here the CDR3 reads CSARGTGREQFF. The CDR3, as DNA: TGCAGTGCTAGAGGGACGGGGCGTGAGCAGTTCTTC.

The sample holds many counts of this clonotype. The chain carries TRBV9 and TRBJ2-1, with no clear D. The CDR3 consists of 14 residues. Germline V CDR1 and CDR2: SGDLS, YYNGEE. Trimming removed 0 bases at V and 6 bases at J, with 10 bases between. CDR3 amino acids: CASSVVAFSNEQFF. CDR3 sequence (DNA): TGTGCCAGCAGCGTAGTGGCCTTTAGCAATGAGCAGTTCTTC.

This clonotype appeared a few times. The chain employs TRBV24-1 and TRBJ2-3; D ambiguous. The CDR3 covers 12 residues. The germline V gene encodes CDR1 KGHDR and CDR2 SFDVKD. The germline V and J ends were trimmed by 3 bases and 4 bases, with 4 bases remaining between them. CDR3 sequence: CATSDGPDTQYF. The CDR3 DNA reads as TGTGCCACCAGTGATGGACCAGATACGCAGTATTTT.

This clonotype was recorded a few times. The CDR3 region has the DNA TGTGCCATCAGTGTCCAGCAAGGAAACACCATATATTTT. It encodes CAISVQQGNTIYF. The chain joins TRBV10-3 to TRBJ1-3; D gene uncertain. V was clipped by 4 bases and J by 4 bases, with 8 bases between them. CDR3 size: 13 residues. Germline loops: CDR1 ENHRY, CDR2 SYGVKD.

There are a few counts of this clonotype. The chain joins TRBV3-1 to TRBJ1-1, with D possibly being TRBD1 (6 bases). CDR1 and CDR2 from the germline V gene are LGHDT and YNNKEL (reference sequence). Trimming shortened V by 8 bases and J by 4 bases, and 11 bases separated the two germline ends. The CDR3 loop spans 12 amino acids. CDR3 DNA sequence: TGTGCCAGCCTAGGAGGGGGCACTGAAGCTTTCTTT. It codes for CASLGGGTEAFF.

This clonotype occurred many times. The gene calls are TRBV18 and TRBJ2-5; a weak D match, TRBD1 (5 bases). The V gene's germline CDR1 is KGHSH and CDR2 LQKENI. V was pared by 5 bases and J by 2 bases, with 18 bases between. CDR3 size: 16 residues. The CDR3 DNA reads as TGTGCCAGCTCATCATACGACAGTACCCCTCAAGAGACCCAGTACTTC. It specifies CASSSYDSTPQETQYF. The variable domain in full, with the rest retrieved from reference TRBV18 and TRBJ2-5, is NAGVMQNPRHLVRRRGQEARLRCSPMKGHSHVYWYRQLPEEGLKFMVYLQKENIIDESGMPKERFSAEFPKEGPSILRIQQVVRGDSAAYFCASSSYDSTPQETQYFGPGTRLLVL.

This clonotype showed up just a few times. The rearrangement uses TRBV29-1 and TRBJ2-7; D is uncertain. Trimming pared 6 bases from V and 0 bases from J, leaving 9 bases between. This CDR3 is 12 amino acids long. Germline CDR1 reads SQVTM; CDR2 reads ANQGSEA. CDR3 coding DNA: TGCAGCGTGGCCGAGCACTCCTACGAGCAGTACTTC. It translates to CSVAEHSYEQYF.

The chain combines TRBV11-3 with TRBJ2-1; no clear D gene. The V gene lost 3 bases and the J gene lost 9 bases, with 12 bases spanning the gap. Germline lookup yields CDR1 SGHNT and CDR2 YENEEA. The CDR3 spans 13 residues. The CDR3 DNA reads TGTGCCAGCAGCTTTCGGTTGGGATTTGAGCAGTTCTTC. Its translation is CASSFRLGFEQFF. The full variable domain, completed using reference TRBV11-3 and TRBJ2-1, is EAGVVQSPRYKIIEKKQPVAFWCNPISGHNTLYWYLQNLGQGPELLIRYENEEAVDDSQLPKDRFSAERLKGVDSTLKIQPAELGDSAVYLCASSFRLGFEQFFGPGTRLTVL.

The gene calls are TRBV12-3 or TRBV12-4 and TRBJ1-1; D unclear. The CDR3 sequence is 13 residues long. The V and J ends lost 6 bases and 5 bases respectively, with 13 bases between them. The CDR3, as DNA: TGTGCCAGCAGCCAGAATCGTGGGACTGAAGCTTTCTTT. Encoded protein: CASSQNRGTEAFF.